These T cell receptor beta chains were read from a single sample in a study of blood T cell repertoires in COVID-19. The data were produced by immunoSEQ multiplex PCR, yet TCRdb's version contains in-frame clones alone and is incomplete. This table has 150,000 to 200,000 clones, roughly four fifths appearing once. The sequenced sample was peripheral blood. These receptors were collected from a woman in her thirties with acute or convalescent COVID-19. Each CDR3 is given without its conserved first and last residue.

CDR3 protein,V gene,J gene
ASSQGEGQGDYEQY,TRBV4-2,TRBJ2-7
AWGAEGLNYGYT,TRBV30,TRBJ1-2
ASSQASRGTDTQY,TRBV4-3,TRBJ2-3
ASSLWAGGTYEQY,TRBV27,TRBJ2-7
AYSSRQGNDEQY,TRBV30,TRBJ2-7
ASSRASGFTDEQF,TRBV14,TRBJ2-1
ASSVERGKSGNTIY,TRBV9,TRBJ1-3
ASSASGGPYEQY,TRBV11-1,TRBJ2-7
ASSLELGGTEAF,TRBV5-8,TRBJ1-1
ASNRLADSNQPQH,TRBV28,TRBJ1-5
ASSLTVLSSYNSPLH,TRBV11-2,TRBJ1-6
ASSLQGLDYGYT,TRBV7-2,TRBJ1-2
ASSSRTLGGMNTEAF,TRBV28,TRBJ1-1
ASSELQGLGTEAF,TRBV27,TRBJ1-1
ASSPLGLAGGNEQF,TRBV28,TRBJ2-1
ASLRGTASTDTQY,TRBV7-8,TRBJ2-3
ASSPQGLMHEQY,TRBV5-6,TRBJ2-7
ASSLDGQVYGYT,TRBV7-8,TRBJ1-2
ASSLRPSGNNEQF,TRBV5-4,TRBJ2-1
ASSIPGLDLSGEQY,TRBV7-8,TRBJ2-7
ASSQGPPRNQPQH,TRBV3-1/TRBV3-2,TRBJ1-5
ASSWTGGQETQY,TRBV7-3,TRBJ2-5
ASGKHQGARLWEQY,TRBV28,TRBJ2-7
ASSFGGVLATQY,TRBV27,TRBJ2-5
ASSQDNGSYEQY,TRBV3-1/TRBV3-2,TRBJ2-7
ASSPWGLSNVLT,TRBV9,TRBJ2-6
ASSQVTSGEQY,TRBV4-3,TRBJ2-7
ASSTELAGGWVAGELF,TRBV28,TRBJ2-2
ASSDSVGGRTEAF,TRBV6-4,TRBJ1-1
ASSLGPGELF,TRBV6-5,TRBJ2-2
ASSLGRSGGELF,TRBV5-1,TRBJ2-2
ASSQVGRSGGGYT,TRBV4-3,TRBJ1-2
ASSVGLNTEAF,TRBV6-4,TRBJ1-1
ASSFYRAETEAF,TRBV27,TRBJ1-1
ASSLSRPGGEAF,TRBV7-9,TRBJ1-1
ASSTYRDEQY,TRBV27,TRBJ2-7
ASSLPGTGGRNGYT,TRBV5-6,TRBJ1-2
ATSRDRIADIQY,TRBV15,TRBJ2-4
ASSLGRSAEQY,TRBV7-8,TRBJ2-7
ASSEGLDYNEQF,TRBV6-4,TRBJ2-1
ASSMGLAGPRLEQY,TRBV19,TRBJ2-7
ASSLGQYSNQPQH,TRBV7-2,TRBJ1-5
SVEDPGGNYGYT,TRBV29-1,TRBJ1-2
ASTRGVGNYGYT,TRBV7-9,TRBJ1-2
ASSQDRVSYNEQF,TRBV4-3,TRBJ2-1
SASATGHGYT,TRBV20-1,TRBJ1-2
ASSPPYRESYT,TRBV28,TRBJ1-2